A selection of T cell receptor beta chains follows, all from one sample in a study of shared clonotypes between healthy human individuals. Method: immunoSEQ multiplex PCR; TCRdb's copy keeps in-frame clones and lacks some. The sample has just over 2,000,000 clones, roughly 94% seen once. The sample taken for sequencing was naive CD4+ T cells sorted from blood. The receptors derive from a man between 18 and 35 years old in good health. The CDR3 runs from the conserved cysteine through the conserved F or W. The D gene is left open where the match is weak. Rows give clone size only sometimes, using once, few, many, or a class for an expanded clone.

J,size,V,length,D,CDR3,DNA
TRBJ1-6,-,TRBV30,14,TRBD1,CAWGGEDRNSPLHF,TGTGCCTGGGGCGGCGAGGACAGGAATTCACCCCTCCACTTT
TRBJ1-5,-,TRBV15,15,TRBD1,CATSRLTGDNQPQHF,TGTGCCACCAGCAGACTTACAGGGGACAATCAGCCCCAGCATTTT
TRBJ2-5,-,TRBV5-4,20,TRBD2,CASSLTRRASGRIRQETQYF,TGTGCCAGCAGCCTAACTAGGAGGGCTAGCGGGAGAATAAGGCAAGAGACCCAGTACTTC
TRBJ2-1,-,TRBV10-3,12,-,CAISDLYNEQFF,TGTGCCATCAGCGACCTCTACAATGAGCAGTTCTTC
TRBJ2-3,-,TRBV5-8,16,-,CASSPPLGLITDTQYF,TGTGCCAGCAGCCCGCCGCTTGGATTAATCACAGATACGCAGTATTTT
TRBJ2-5,once,TRBV6-1,14,-,CASSSPPSWGTQYF,TGTGCCAGCAGTTCCCCCCCCAGTTGGGGAACCCAGTACTTC
TRBJ1-6,few,TRBV7-2,15,-,CASSLSSASPSPLHF,TGTGCCAGCAGCCTCTCGTCTGCATCCCCTTCACCCCTCCACTTT
TRBJ1-4,-,TRBV11-2,14,-,CASSFWPTEEKLFF,TGTGCCAGCAGCTTTTGGCCCACGGAGGAAAAACTGTTTTTT
TRBJ1-3,-,TRBV5-4,14,-,CASSLKSSGNTIYF,TGTGCCAGCAGCTTAAAGAGCTCTGGAAACACCATATATTTT
TRBJ2-5,-,TRBV5-1,17,TRBD2,CASSLNSGGAVGETQYF,TGCGCCAGCAGCTTGAATAGCGGGGGGGCAGTCGGCGAGACCCAGTACTTC
TRBJ1-3,-,TRBV18,14,TRBD1,CASSQTGVGNTIYF,TGTGCCAGCTCACAGACAGGGGTTGGAAACACCATATATTTT
TRBJ1-2,-,TRBV5-1,14,-,CASSSNRGNWGYTF,TGCGCCAGCAGCTCAAACCGGGGGAATTGGGGCTACACCTTC
TRBJ2-1,few,TRBV6-5,15,TRBD1,CASSYGQATYNEQFF,TGTGCCAGCAGTTATGGACAGGCCACCTACAATGAGCAGTTCTTC
TRBJ2-7,once,TRBV7-2,15,TRBD1,CASSLTGQGYYEQYF,TGTGCCAGCAGCCTAACGGGACAGGGTTACTACGAGCAGTACTTC
TRBJ1-6,once,TRBV30,12,-,CASQRGNSPLHF,TGTGCCTCGCAGCGGGGGAATTCACCCCTCCACTTT
TRBJ1-5,-,TRBV30,13,-,CAWSSSRNQPQHF,TGTGCCTGGAGCTCTTCGAGGAATCAGCCCCAGCATTTT
TRBJ2-7,-,TRBV11-2,15,-,CASSHWGRGLDGQYF,TGTGCCAGCAGCCATTGGGGCAGGGGCCTTGATGGGCAGTACTTC
TRBJ2-3,-,TRBV2,15,-,CASRKIEDSTDTQYF,TGTGCCAGCCGCAAAATAGAGGACAGCACAGATACGCAGTATTTT
TRBJ2-3,-,TRBV5-1,15,TRBD1,CASSLGDRGPDTQYF,TGCGCCAGCAGCTTGGGGGACAGGGGGCCGGATACGCAGTATTTT
TRBJ2-5,once,TRBV5-1,13,TRBD1,CASRRGQQETQYF,TGCGCCAGCAGGAGGGGACAGCAAGAGACCCAGTACTTC
TRBJ1-3,-,TRBV9,13,-,CASSALAGNTIYF,TGTGCCAGCAGCGCCCTCGCTGGAAACACCATATATTTT
TRBJ2-7,-,TRBV20-1,11,-,CSARVPPEQYF,TGCAGTGCTAGGGTTCCACCCGAGCAGTACTTC
TRBJ2-3,-,TRBV25-1,14,TRBD2,CASSRAGGSQDPYF,TGTGCCAGCAGTCGAGCGGGGGGCTCTCAAGACCCGTATTTT
TRBJ1-1,-,TRBV10-2,13,-,CASSEWGDTEAFF,TGCGCCAGCAGTGAGTGGGGGGACACTGAAGCTTTCTTT
TRBJ2-3,-,TRBV5-1,12,-,CASSSEGDTQYF,TGCGCCAGCAGCTCGGAAGGAGATACGCAGTATTTT
TRBJ1-1,once,TRBV28,13,-,CASSQNWNTEAFF,TGTGCCAGCAGTCAAAATTGGAACACTGAAGCTTTCTTT
TRBJ2-3,-,TRBV10-2,15,-,CASSEFGGSTDTQYF,TGCGCCAGCAGTGAGTTTGGGGGTAGCACAGATACGCAGTATTTT
TRBJ2-7,once,TRBV2,14,-,CASSDPQGSYEQYF,TGTGCCAGCAGTGACCCCCAGGGCTCCTACGAGCAGTACTTC
TRBJ1-1,-,TRBV2,14,-,CASSEWGLNTEAFF,TGTGCCAGCAGTGAATGGGGGCTGAACACTGAAGCTTTCTTT
TRBJ2-5,-,TRBV5-1,17,TRBD2,CASSPGLAGGQRETQYF,TGCGCCAGCAGCCCCGGACTAGCGGGAGGACAGAGAGAGACCCAGTACTTC
TRBJ2-7,-,TRBV2,12,-,CASSPGAYEQYF,TGTGCCAGCAGCCCCGGTGCCTACGAGCAGTACTTC
TRBJ2-7,-,TRBV7-9,16,-,CASSLGRTATSYEQYF,TGTGCCAGCAGCTTAGGGCGGACAGCGACTTCCTACGAGCAGTACTTC
TRBJ1-1,few,TRBV7-3,14,-,CASSFSRVGTEAFF,TGTGCCAGCAGCTTCTCCAGGGTGGGCACTGAAGCTTTCTTT
TRBJ2-2,-,TRBV6-5,14,TRBD2,CASATGGGTGELFF,TGTGCCAGCGCCACGGGGGGAGGCACCGGGGAGCTGTTTTTT
TRBJ1-4,-,TRBV6-6,12,-,CASRLAEEKLFF,TGTGCCAGCAGATTGGCGGAGGAAAAACTGTTTTTT
TRBJ2-4,-,TRBV11-2,13,-,CASSPPTGNIQYF,TGTGCCAGCAGTCCCCCGACGGGGAACATTCAGTACTTC
TRBJ1-3,-,TRBV25-1,13,TRBD1,CASAGTGVNTIYF,TGTGCCAGCGCCGGGACAGGGGTAAACACCATATATTTT
TRBJ2-3,-,TRBV10-3,14,TRBD2,CAIRDTRGADTQYF,TGTGCCATCAGGGACACCCGGGGGGCAGATACGCAGTATTTT
TRBJ2-3,-,TRBV5-6,18,-,CASSPLAPWGVSTDTQYF,TGTGCCAGCAGCCCGCTAGCACCGTGGGGGGTTAGCACAGATACGCAGTATTTT
TRBJ2-6,-,TRBV2,16,-,CASNPDRSSGANVLTF,TGTGCCAGCAACCCAGACAGGAGCTCTGGGGCCAACGTCCTGACTTTC
TRBJ2-1,-,TRBV7-6,18,TRBD2,CASSLAGLAGFTYNEQFF,TGTGCCAGCAGCTTAGCGGGGTTAGCGGGATTCACCTACAATGAGCAGTTCTTC
TRBJ2-5,-,TRBV7-9,15,TRBD2,CASSLVETGGETQYF,TGTGCCAGCAGCTTAGTCGAGACGGGGGGAGAGACCCAGTACTTC
TRBJ1-5,-,TRBV7-8,15,-,CASKKAKDQTQPQHF,TGTGCCAGCAAAAAGGCAAAGGACCAAACTCAGCCCCAGCATTTT
TRBJ1-1,-,TRBV11-3,13,-,CASSQDPDTEAFF,TGTGCCAGCAGCCAGGACCCAGACACTGAAGCTTTCTTT
TRBJ1-2,once,TRBV2,13,-,CASSRDNNYGYTF,TGTGCCAGCAGCAGGGACAATAACTATGGCTACACCTTC
TRBJ2-7,-,TRBV6-1,14,TRBD2,CAIEAGGGSYEQYF,TGTGCCATCGAAGCGGGAGGAGGGTCCTACGAGCAGTACTTC
TRBJ1-4,-,TRBV5-4,15,-,CASSLDSRSNEKLFF,TGTGCCAGCAGCTTGGACAGCCGGAGTAATGAAAAACTGTTTTTT